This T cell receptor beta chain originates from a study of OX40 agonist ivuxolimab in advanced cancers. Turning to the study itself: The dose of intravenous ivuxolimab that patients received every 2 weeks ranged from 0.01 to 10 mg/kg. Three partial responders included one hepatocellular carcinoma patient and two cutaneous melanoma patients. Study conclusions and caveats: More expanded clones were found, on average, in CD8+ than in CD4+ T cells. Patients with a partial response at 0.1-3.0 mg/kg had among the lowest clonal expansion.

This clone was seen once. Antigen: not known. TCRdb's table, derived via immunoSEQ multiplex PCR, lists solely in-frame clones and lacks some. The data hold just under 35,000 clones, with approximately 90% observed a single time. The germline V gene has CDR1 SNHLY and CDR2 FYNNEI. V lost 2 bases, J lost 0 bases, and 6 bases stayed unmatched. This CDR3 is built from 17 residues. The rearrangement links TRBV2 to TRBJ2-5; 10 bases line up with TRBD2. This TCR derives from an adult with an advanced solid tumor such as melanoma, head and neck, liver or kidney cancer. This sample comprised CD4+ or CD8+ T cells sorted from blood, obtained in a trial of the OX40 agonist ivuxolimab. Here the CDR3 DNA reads TGTGCCAGCAGTGAAAACGGACTAGCGGCGTACCAAGAGACCCAGTACTTC. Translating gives CASSENGLAAYQETQYF.